This T cell receptor beta chain appears in the sequencing data of a study of blood T cell repertoires in COVID-19 (dated by TCRdb to between 2020 and 2021). General notes on the study: Collaborator samples came from the United States, Italy and Spain and covered acute and convalescent phases of COVID-19. Deeply sampled blood TCRbeta repertoires from subjects exposed to, actively infected with, or recovered from COVID-19 were included in the dataset. The material from the prospective study consisted of cDNA or gDNA derived from T cells, B-cell-depleted T cells, or PBMCs. Sample metadata almost always included a de-identified subject ID, COVID-19 status, age in years and sex. HLA class I and class II types, where available, came from metadata supplied by the sample provider rather than from assay-based typing. The samples were drawn from two sources: the first 160 participants of the ongoing ImmuneRACE study, and 1,254 subjects contributed by 6 global collaborators. The repertoires were released in a freely available public database meant as a resource for research on the immune response to SARS-CoV-2.

Points the paper makes about the study in general: The amount of clinical and demographic metadata varied by source and participant and was provided uncurated.

Sequences SGHTA (CDR1) and FQGNSA (CDR2) are obtained from the germline V gene. V is cut back by 5 bases and J by 5 bases, with 5 bases in the junction unmatched. The CDR3 numbers 15 residues from cysteine through phenylalanine. Only the CDR3 DNA is retained, 45 bases long and in frame from the first base. Participants in the prospective study were aged roughly 18 to 100 years, lived in over 20 United States geographic areas, and enrolled through a virtual design. Cohort assignment in the prospective study relied on participant-reported clinical history from a screening survey and a study questionnaire. Recovered participants in ImmuneRACE Cohort 3 were defined by two consecutive negative NP/OP PCR tests, clearance by a healthcare professional, or resolution of symptoms. Each participant in the prospective study had whole blood, serum and a nasopharyngeal or oropharyngeal swab collected by mobile phlebotomists. Participants in the prospective study had the option to provide additional blood draws and questionnaires over an approximately 2-month period. Before DNA extraction, prospective study blood samples were shipped either frozen or at room temperature.

TCRbeta CDR3 regions were amplified from genomic DNA by means of the immunoSEQ Assay, a bias-controlled multiplex PCR. The study's own analysis went as follows. The number of nucleated cells in each sample was estimated from the amplification of reference gene primers within the assay. To quantify the absolute abundance of each unique TCRbeta CDR3 rearrangement, sequence reads were collapsed and filtered. For each sample, productive Simpson clonality was calculated by taking the square root of Simpson's diversity index across productive rearrangements. TCRdb provides this immuneACCESS table in a form limited to in-frame rearrangements. Some clones are lacking; in checked studies, under half of them reflect an unresolved V gene, and why the rest are absent is not known. D and trimming were read from the DNA, whereas the V and J calls and clone size are those reported in that table. The sample table contains 150,000 to 200,000 clones; only one count was recorded for about 90% of them. The top ten clones comprise 9% of the sample.

Worth noting for this clone: It has no known antigen specificity. Nothing much larger sits one base from this clone, and base qualities are not available.

The V gene is TRBV7-2 and the J gene is TRBJ1-6, and 8 junction bases match TRBD1. This sequence originates from a woman aged 18-30 years who had recovered from COVID-19. The specimen was PBMCs or T cells enriched from blood (not recorded which). The CDR3 loop reads CASSPEDRDNSPLHF. The sequenced DNA: TGTGCCAGCAGCCCCGAGGACAGGGATAATTCACCCCTCCACTTT.